The 29 T cell receptor beta chains given below trace back to one sample, sequenced in a study of cytomegalovirus exposure and HLA in healthy donors. PCR primers comprised 60 Vbeta and 13 Jbeta primers. The repertoire was sequenced with immunoSEQ multiplex PCR; TCRdb's copy has only in-frame clones and lacks some. The table includes some 100,000 clones, about 80% detected once. Material: PBMCs. The receptors originated from a female donor in good health and CMV-seropositive.

The rearrangement joins TRBV19 to TRBJ2-1; TRBD2 matches 7 bases. Trimming took 2 bases from V and 5 from J; bases not matched to a gene: 12. The CDR3 is made up of 17 amino acids. Germline V gives CDR1 LNHDA, CDR2 SQIVND (reference sequence). CDR3 protein: CASSIFPGGKFDNEQFF. Written as DNA, the CDR3 is TGTGCCAGTAGTATATTCCCGGGGGGTAAATTCGACAATGAGCAGTTCTTC.

This clone was counted between two and nine times. This rearrangement joins TRBV7-2 to TRBJ1-2; D gene uncertain. There are 13 residues in the CDR3. Trimming left V 4 bases short and J 2 bases short, with 8 bases between. Looked up from germline, CDR1 is SGHTA and CDR2 is FQGNSA. The CDR3, as DNA: TGTGCCAGCAGCTCCCAGGTCAACTATGGCTACACCTTC. This sequence encodes CASSSQVNYGYTF.

The genes are TRBV5-1 and TRBJ2-7, with a tentative D call TRBD1 (5 bases). Per germline, CDR1 SGHRS and CDR2 YFSETQ. The CDR3 runs to 15 residues. V was trimmed by 3 bases and J by 2 bases, leaving 15 bases between them. This CDR3 is CASSSGQPGAYEQYF. In nucleotides, the CDR3 is TGCGCCAGCAGCTCTGGACAACCTGGGGCCTACGAGCAGTACTTC.

The genes are TRBV19 and TRBJ1-5; D unclear. The V gene lost 11 bases and the J gene lost 7 bases, with 21 bases spanning the gap. The CDR3 is made up of 14 amino acids. The germline CDR1 and CDR2 sequences are LNHDA and SQIVND (reference sequence). The CDR3 region is CAAGGPNPGQPQHF. CDR3 sequence (DNA): TGTGCCGCCGGAGGGCCTAATCCGGGGCAGCCCCAGCATTTT.

V gene TRBV15 combines with J gene TRBJ2-1, with TRBD2 identical over 7 bases. The ends lost 1 base at V and 9 bases at J; junction bases unmatched: 12. There are 16 residues in the CDR3. Germline V CDR1 and CDR2: LNHNV, YYDKDF (reference sequence). This CDR3 reads CATSRGTGGYQGEQFF. Here the CDR3 DNA reads TGTGCCACCAGCAGAGGGACGGGAGGATATCAAGGTGAGCAGTTCTTC. The whole variable domain, remainder taken from reference TRBV15 and TRBJ2-1, is DAMVIQNPRYQVTQFGKPVTLSCSQTLNHNVMYWYQQKSSQAPKLLFHYYDKDFNNEADTPDNFQSRRPNTSFCFLDIRSPGLGDTAMYLCATSRGTGGYQGEQFFGPGTRLTVL.

This clone was counted only a few times. The chain carries TRBV15 and TRBJ2-7; 11 bases are a match to TRBD2. Germline V CDR1 and CDR2: LNHNV, YYDKDF (reference sequence). The ends lost 1 base at V and 5 bases at J; junction bases unmatched: 4. The length of the CDR3 is 15 residues. CDR3 sequence: CATSRVAGGPNEQYF. The DNA for the CDR3 is TGTGCCACCAGCAGAGTAGCGGGAGGGCCTAACGAGCAGTACTTC. Complete variable domain (other parts from reference TRBV15 and TRBJ2-7): DAMVIQNPRYQVTQFGKPVTLSCSQTLNHNVMYWYQQKSSQAPKLLFHYYDKDFNNEADTPDNFQSRRPNTSFCFLDIRSPGLGDTAMYLCATSRVAGGPNEQYFGPGTRLTVT.

The V call is TRBV19, the J call TRBJ2-6; no clear D gene. Germline V gives CDR1 LNHDA, CDR2 SQIVND (reference sequence). The CDR3 consists of 20 residues. V was pared by 3 bases and J by 1 base, with 22 bases between. CDR3 loop: CASSISIPLDTSSGANVLTF. In nucleotides, the CDR3 is TGTGCCAGTAGTATTTCGATACCTCTCGACACCTCATCTGGGGCCAACGTCCTGACTTTC. Together with reference TRBV19 and TRBJ2-6, the CDR3 gives the full variable domain: DGGITQSPKYLFRKEGQNVTLSCEQNLNHDAMYWYRQDPGQGLRLIYYSQIVNDFQKGDIAEGYSVSREKKESFPLTVTSAQKNPTAFYLCASSISIPLDTSSGANVLTFGAGSRLTVL.

A single count supports this clone. The chain uses TRBV6-5 and TRBJ1-4, with D possibly being TRBD1 (6 bases). This CDR3 has 15 residues. CDR1 and CDR2 from the germline V gene are MNHEY and SVGAGI. Between the trimmed V and J ends, which lost 4 bases and 0 bases, there was a span of 9 bases. CDR3 coding DNA: TGTGCCAGCAGTTTGGGGGCGGCAACTAATGAAAAACTGTTTTTT. Translating gives CASSLGAATNEKLFF.

This sequence joins TRBV9 and TRBJ1-2; D might be TRBD1 (6 bases). Per germline, CDR1 SGDLS and CDR2 YYNGEE. V dropped 3 bases and J dropped 8 bases, with 17 bases sitting between them. CDR3 length equals 14 residues. CDR3 protein: CASSEGGGRWGYTF. The CDR3 coding sequence is TGTGCCAGCAGCGAGGGGGGGGGAAGATGGGGCTACACCTTC.

This chain connects TRBV6-6 to TRBJ2-7; weak D call: TRBD2 (6 bases). Germline CDR1 MNHNY, CDR2 SVGAGI (reference sequence). Trimming stripped 5 bases from V and 6 bases from J, with 20 bases between. This CDR3 region has 15 residues. The CDR3 nucleotides read TGTGCCAGCAGTCCCCTCCCGGGCGGGACGGGCGAGCAGTACTTC. Its translation: CASSPLPGGTGEQYF.

The CDR3 loop reads CAWRGQVVAEAFF. DNA for the CDR3: TGTGCCTGGCGGGGACAGGTAGTCGCTGAAGCTTTCTTT. The V call is TRBV30, the J call TRBJ1-1; the match to TRBD1 covers 8 bases. The ends lost 5 bases at V and 6 bases at J; junction bases unmatched: 8. The CDR3 has 13 residues. Looked up from germline, CDR1 is GTSNPN and CDR2 is SVGIG (reference sequence).

In its sample, this clone was seen a few times. The V call is TRBV27, the J call TRBJ2-3, with 16 bases lining up with TRBD2. The CDR3 has 19 amino acids. Germline CDR1 is MNHEY and CDR2 is SMNVEV (reference sequence). Germline trimming cut 6 bases from V and 5 bases from J; bases unmatched to any gene: 14. The CDR3: CASSRSGTSGGAIRDTQYF. DNA for the CDR3: TGTGCCAGCAGCCGCTCCGGGACTAGCGGGGGGGCAATAAGAGATACGCAGTATTTT.

The V call is TRBV19, the J call TRBJ2-1; 10 bases are a match to TRBD1. The CDR3 contains 16 residues. CDR1 is LNHDA and CDR2 is SQIVND in the germline V gene (reference sequence). With V trimmed by 8 bases and J by 6 bases, 13 bases remained unmatched. The CDR3 sequence is CASAYSRDRGGNEQFF. Written as DNA, the CDR3 is TGTGCCAGTGCCTATAGTAGGGACAGGGGAGGCAATGAGCAGTTCTTC.

The chain is built from TRBV19 and TRBJ1-5; D gene ambiguous. Germline V gene lookup returns CDR1 LNHDA and CDR2 SQIVND (reference sequence). Deletions cut 9 bases from V and 6 bases from J, with 15 bases between. The CDR3 is made up of 13 amino acids. The CDR3 DNA sequence: TGTGCCAGCGGGGAGACACGGGGTCAGCCCCAGCATTTT. Its protein product is CASGETRGQPQHF. Supplemented by reference TRBV19 and TRBJ1-5, the full variable domain reads DGGITQSPKYLFRKEGQNVTLSCEQNLNHDAMYWYRQDPGQGLRLIYYSQIVNDFQKGDIAEGYSVSREKKESFPLTVTSAQKNPTAFYLCASGETRGQPQHFGDGTRLSIL.

This clone was recorded once. The DNA of the CDR3 is TGTGCCTGGAGTGTCAACCGAGTTGGGGCCAACGTCCTGACTTTC. It codes for CAWSVNRVGANVLTF. The chain is built from TRBV30 and TRBJ2-6, with unresolved D. The CDR3 covers 15 residues. Germline V gene lookup returns CDR1 GTSNPN and CDR2 SVGIG (reference sequence). Deletions cut 0 bases from V and 3 bases from J, with 9 bases between.

The rearrangement joins TRBV19 to TRBJ2-1; possible D gene TRBD2, 5 bases. CDR1 is LNHDA and CDR2 is SQIVND in the germline V gene (reference sequence). V lost 4 bases, J lost 4 bases, and 14 bases lay in between. The CDR3 loop spans 15 amino acids. The CDR3 DNA sequence: TGTGCCAGTAGTAGGTCTAGTGGGAGATACAATGAGCAGTTCTTC. It translates to CASSRSSGRYNEQFF.

The chain carries TRBV5-1 and TRBJ2-2, with D uncertain. Trimming took off 0 bases at V and 4 bases at J, with 7 bases between the two ends. Per germline, CDR1 SGHRS and CDR2 YFSETQ. The CDR3 is 14 amino acids. In DNA, the CDR3 is TGCGCCAGCAGCTTGGGACTTCGCACCGGGGAGCTGTTTTTT. This codes for CASSLGLRTGELFF.

Turning to this clone: One end of the junction is discordant with germline, which a read error may explain. CDR3 sequence reads: CASSSPGTEAGANGLTF. The CDR3 DNA reads as TGTGCCAGCAGCTCCCCCGGGACAGAGGCTGGGGCCAACGGCCTGACTTTC. This chain links TRBV7-2 with TRBJ2-6; the match to TRBD1 covers 7 bases. The CDR3 runs 17 residues. CDR1 is SGHTA and CDR2 is FQGNSA in the germline V gene.

V and J are TRBV19 and TRBJ2-7; 10 nucleotides agree with TRBD1. CDR3 length: 13 amino acids. Per the germline V gene, CDR1 is LNHDA and CDR2 is SQIVND (reference sequence). Losses at the gene ends were 10 bases for V and 4 bases for J; bases not matched to a gene: 7. The CDR3 loop is CATRTGGGYEQYF. CDR3 bases: TGTGCCACCCGGACAGGGGGGGGTTACGAGCAGTACTTC.

The chain couples TRBV5-6 to TRBJ2-3; tentatively, D is TRBD1 (6 bases). This CDR3 contains 16 residues. Germline V CDR1 and CDR2: SGHDT, YYEEEE. V dropped 1 base and J dropped 2 bases, with 14 bases sitting between them. The CDR3 loop is CASSLRDIQFTDTQYF. CDR3 coding DNA: TGTGCCAGCAGCTTGCGGGACATTCAGTTCACAGATACGCAGTATTTT.

This chain's CDR3 is CASSWEPTSYEQYF. DNA for the CDR3: TGTGCCAGCAGCTGGGAGCCGACCTCCTACGAGCAGTACTTC. This sequence joins TRBV11-2 and TRBJ2-7, with D perhaps TRBD2 (5 bases). Trimming cost V 4 bases and J 0 bases, with 10 bases left between them. The germline gives CDR1 SGHAT, CDR2 FQNNGV. The CDR3 has 14 residues.

CDR3: CASTMRGSSWSSYNSPLHF. Here the CDR3 DNA reads TGTGCCAGCACAATGAGAGGGAGCTCTTGGAGCTCCTATAATTCACCCCTCCACTTT. The V and J genes are TRBV27 and TRBJ1-6, with D unresolved. Per germline, CDR1 MNHEY and CDR2 SMNVEV (reference sequence). The CDR3 spans 19 residues. V lost 7 bases to trimming and J lost 0 bases, with 22 bases between them.

This clone was seen more than once but under ten times. The chain has TRBV19 and TRBJ1-5; D unclear. V lost 4 bases and J 1 base, leaving 11 bases between the germline ends. CDR1 and CDR2 (germline): LNHDA, SQIVND (reference sequence). CDR3 length: 15 residues. The CDR3 coding sequence is TGTGCCAGTAGTACCCCCAGAGGGAGCAATCAGCCCCAGCATTTT. It specifies CASSTPRGSNQPQHF. Full variable domain (rest looked up from reference TRBV19 and TRBJ1-5): DGGITQSPKYLFRKEGQNVTLSCEQNLNHDAMYWYRQDPGQGLRLIYYSQIVNDFQKGDIAEGYSVSREKKESFPLTVTSAQKNPTAFYLCASSTPRGSNQPQHFGDGTRLSIL.

The J gene is TRBJ1-3, the V gene TRBV6-5, with a weak D call TRBD1 (5 bases). V gave up 4 bases and J gave up 0 bases, with 10 bases separating them. The CDR3 runs 15 residues. Per the germline V gene, CDR1 is MNHEY and CDR2 is SVGAGI. For the CDR3, the DNA is TGTGCCAGCAGTTTGACAGTGAGCTCTGGAAACACCATATATTTT. Amino acid sequence: CASSLTVSSGNTIYF.

The chain couples TRBV4-1 to TRBJ2-5; 7 positions agree with TRBD2. V gave up 8 bases and J gave up 2 bases; unmatched junction bases: 14. The CDR3 totals 16 residues. Germline V CDR1 and CDR2: MGHRA, YSYEKL. The CDR3 is CASRVRFLAVQETQYF. Written as DNA, the CDR3 is TGCGCCAGCCGGGTTAGGTTCCTAGCGGTTCAAGAGACCCAGTACTTC.

The gene calls are TRBV2 and TRBJ2-5; D possibly corresponds to TRBD2 (5 bases). CDR1 is SNHLY, CDR2 FYNNEI, per germline. V was clipped by 6 bases and J by 7 bases, with 12 bases between them. This CDR3 contains 12 residues. The CDR3 DNA sequence: TGTGCCAGCAGCCAATGGGGAGCGACCCAGTACTTC. Protein product: CASSQWGATQYF. Looking up the rest from reference TRBV2 and TRBJ2-5 gives the full variable domain: EPEVTQTPSHQVTQMGQEVILRCVPISNHLYFYWYRQILGQKVEFLVSFYNNEISEKSEIFDDQFSVERPDGSNFTLKIRSTKLEDSAMYFCASSQWGATQYFGPGTRLLVL.

The chain employs TRBV5-4 and TRBJ2-5; 7 nucleotides align to TRBD1. The CDR3 totals 13 residues. The junction had 4 bases not matched to a gene; V was cut back by 4 bases and J by 4 bases. CDR1 and CDR2 (germline): SGHNT, YYREEE (reference sequence). DNA for the CDR3: TGTGCCAGCAGCATACGACAGGGAGAGACCCAGTACTTC. Protein product: CASSIRQGETQYF. Together with reference TRBV5-4 and TRBJ2-5, the CDR3 gives the full variable domain: ETGVTQSPTHLIKTRGQQVTLRCSSQSGHNTVSWYQQALGQGPQFIFQYYREEENGRGNFPPRFSGLQFPNYSSELNVNALELDDSALYLCASSIRQGETQYFGPGTRLLVL.

J is TRBJ2-7 and V is TRBV5-8, with 9 bases that match TRBD2. The length of the CDR3 is 17 residues. Trimming cost V 4 bases and J 2 bases; bases outside gene matches: 13. Germline V lookup: CDR1 SGHTS, CDR2 YDEGEE. The CDR3 loop reads CASSRLGWGLATYEQYF. In nucleotides, the CDR3 is TGTGCCAGCAGCCGTCTTGGATGGGGACTAGCAACCTACGAGCAGTACTTC.

The genes are TRBV7-8 and TRBJ2-7, with TRBD1 matching over 9 bases. CDR3 length equals 17 residues. Germline-derived CDR1 and CDR2 are SGHVS and FQNEAQ. With V trimmed by 2 bases and J by 2 bases, 10 bases remained unmatched. CDR3 sequence reads: CASSLRVRDRVPYEQYF. In DNA, the CDR3 is TGTGCCAGCAGCTTAAGGGTCAGGGACAGGGTCCCCTACGAGCAGTACTTC.